The T cell receptor (beta chain) under discussion was sequenced for a study of identical twins. V gave up 5 bases and J gave up 4 bases, with 14 bases separating them. The CDR3 has 15 residues. Germline V gene sequence: CDR1 SGHTA, CDR2 FQGNSA. Study observations and caveats: It was cross-sectional statistical analysis, not following the same donors, that the conclusions relied on.

This clonotype was detected a few times. Its antigen is currently unknown. Each CDR3 protein is one row after TCRdb ran MiXCR on the 5' RACE reads. The sample shows hundreds of thousands of distinct CDR3 sequences, around a sixth of them seen only once. The same data also contributed to another study, on T cells expressing NK-cell markers. That work states: Dominant NKG2C+ clonotypes accounted for roughly 1.0-8% of CD8+ T cells in about six donors. Specificity for HCMV among expanded NKG2C+ T cell clones was not established.

This receptor was taken from a woman aged 18-30 years in good health. The chain is built from TRBV7-2 and TRBJ2-2; D is undetermined. The sequencing input was PBMCs. The CDR3 sequence: CASSLIATFTGELFF. In nucleotides, the CDR3 is TGTGCCAGCAGCCTTATCGCGACTTTCACCGGGGAGCTGTTTTTT.